These 6 T cell receptor beta chains were all obtained from the same sample, sequenced in a study of cytomegalovirus exposure and HLA in healthy donors. Here immunoSEQ multiplex PCR was the method, and the copy in TCRdb shows in-frame clones only, minus some. This table holds 150,000 to 200,000 clones, 84% found once. Sequencing was done on a sample of PBMCs. The receptors shown here come from a man younger than 35 in good health and CMV-seropositive.

The V call is TRBV5-1, the J call TRBJ2-5; TRBD1 agrees at 11 bases. This CDR3 region has 15 residues. Germline-derived CDR1 and CDR2 are SGHRS and YFSETQ. The V and J ends lost 4 bases and 1 base, in that order; junction bases with no gene match: 3. The CDR3 nucleotides are TGCGCCAGCAGCCCCGGGACAGGGGGCCAAGAGACCCAGTACTTC. Translation gives CASSPGTGGQETQYF.

This chain uses TRBV18 with TRBJ2-1, with 7 positions matching TRBD2. The V gene's germline CDR1 is KGHSH and CDR2 LQKENI. There are 14 residues in the CDR3. J lost 9 bases, V lost 2 bases, and 7 bases had no gene match. Here the CDR3 reads CASSPAGEGGEQFF. The CDR3 bases are TGTGCCAGCTCACCAGCGGGAGAGGGTGGTGAGCAGTTCTTC.

The chain's CDR3 is CARSSYSGRLNYNEQFF. Here the CDR3 DNA reads TGTGCCAGAAGCTCCTATAGCGGGAGGCTCAACTACAATGAGCAGTTCTTC. The chain carries TRBV5-3 and TRBJ2-1; 10 nucleotides line up with TRBD2. Being an ORF, TRBV5-3 has a function that is uncertain. The V and J ends lost 3 bases and 3 bases, in that order; junction bases with no gene match: 9. The CDR3 is 17 residues long.

J is TRBJ2-1 and V is TRBV5-6; 7 bases line up with TRBD2. This CDR3 has 15 amino acids. Germline CDR1 SGHDT, CDR2 YYEEEE. V shed 4 bases, J shed 1 base, and the junction held 5 bases outside the gene matches. CDR3 sequence (DNA): TGTGCCAGCAGCACCGGGGGAGGGTCCTACAATGAGCAGTTCTTC. It codes for CASSTGGGSYNEQFF.

This clone has just one count. The CDR3 spells CASSWTDREGTGELFF. The CDR3 DNA reads TGTGCCAGCAGTTGGACGGACAGGGAAGGCACCGGGGAGCTGTTTTTT. The chain recombines TRBV9 with TRBJ2-2, with TRBD1 matching over 8 bases. Germline values: CDR1 SGDLS, CDR2 YYNGEE. V shed 5 bases and J 4 bases; nucleotides not matched to a gene: 10. The CDR3 runs 16 residues.

J is TRBJ1-1 and V is TRBV28; no clear D. The germline gives CDR1 MDHEN, CDR2 SYDVKM. The V end lost 2 bases, the J end lost 7 bases, and 11 bases lay between the germline ends. The CDR3 is 13 residues long. Here the CDR3 reads CASSLATGFEAFF. In DNA form, the CDR3 reads TGTGCCAGCAGTTTAGCAACGGGATTTGAAGCTTTCTTT.